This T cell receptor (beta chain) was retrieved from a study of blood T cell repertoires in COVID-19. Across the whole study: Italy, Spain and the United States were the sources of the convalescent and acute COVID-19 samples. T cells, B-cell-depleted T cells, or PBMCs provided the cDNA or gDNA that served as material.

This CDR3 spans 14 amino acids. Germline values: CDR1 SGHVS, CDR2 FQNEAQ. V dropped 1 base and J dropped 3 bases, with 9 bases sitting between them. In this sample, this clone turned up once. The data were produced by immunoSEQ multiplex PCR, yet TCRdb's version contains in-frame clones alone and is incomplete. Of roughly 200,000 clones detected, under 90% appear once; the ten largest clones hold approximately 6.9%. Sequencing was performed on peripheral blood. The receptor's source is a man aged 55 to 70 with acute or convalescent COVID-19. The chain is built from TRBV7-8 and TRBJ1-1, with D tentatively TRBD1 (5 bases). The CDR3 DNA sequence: TGTGCCAGCAGCTTAGTCTCAGGGTACACTGAAGCTTTCTTT. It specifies CASSLVSGYTEAFF.